Listed below are T cell receptor beta chains from one sample, sequenced in a study of blood T cell repertoires in COVID-19. Assay used: immunoSEQ multiplex PCR; TCRdb lists only in-frame clones, some missing. Found here are 120,000 to 150,000 clones, approximately 80% of them singletons; the top ten hold 16%. Sequenced: peripheral blood. These receptors were taken from a man aged 50 to 59 with acute or convalescent COVID-19. The CDR3 runs from the conserved cysteine through the conserved F or W. The D gene is left open where the match is weak. Clone size appears in some rows only: once, few, many, or a class for an expanded clone.

v_call	j_call	d_call	clone_size	cdr3_aa	cdr3_nt
TRBV10-3	TRBJ1-1	-	few	CAISVSGDPNTEAFF	TGTGCCATCAGTGTCTCAGGGGACCCCAACACTGAAGCTTTCTTT
TRBV30	TRBJ1-2	-	-	CAWSVPWGVYGYTF	TGTGCCTGGAGTGTACCGTGGGGAGTCTATGGCTACACCTTC
TRBV9	TRBJ2-3	-	few	CASTSQPQGTQYF	TGTGCCAGCACGAGCCAGCCGCAGGGTACGCAGTATTTT
TRBV7-2	TRBJ2-3	TRBD2	-	CASSLELAVTDTQYF	TGTGCCAGCAGCTTGGAACTAGCGGTCACAGATACGCAGTATTTT
TRBV11-2	TRBJ2-3	TRBD2	-	CASSNGLAFSTDTQYF	TGTGCCAGCAGCAACGGACTAGCGTTTAGCACAGATACGCAGTATTTT
TRBV19	TRBJ2-7	TRBD2	-	CASSIEGLVGVHEQYF	TGTGCCAGTAGTATAGAAGGACTAGTCGGGGTCCACGAGCAGTACTTC
TRBV9	TRBJ2-2	TRBD1	-	CASTQNRGPNTGELFF	TGTGCCAGCACGCAAAACAGGGGGCCGAACACCGGGGAGCTGTTTTTT
TRBV12-5	TRBJ1-5	-	once	CASGLGTNQPQHF	TGTGCTAGTGGTTTGGGGACTAATCAGCCCCAGCATTTT
TRBV4-1	TRBJ2-7	-	-	CASSQEEREQYF	TGCGCCAGCAGCCAAGAAGAGCGCGAGCAGTACTTC
TRBV11-2	TRBJ2-5	-	few	CASSLEYEALGGRQETQYF	TGTGCCAGCAGCTTAGAGTACGAGGCTCTCGGGGGACGGCAAGAGACCCAGTACTTC
TRBV5-6	TRBJ2-1	TRBD2	-	CASSLASGGAYNEQFF	TGTGCCAGCAGCTTGGCTAGCGGGGGGGCCTATAATGAGCAGTTCTTC
TRBV10-2	TRBJ1-4	-	once	CASSETAAANEKLFF	TGCGCCAGCAGTGAGACCGCTGCGGCTAATGAAAAACTGTTTTTT
TRBV7-6	TRBJ2-1	-	-	CASSKTTGGGYNEQFF	TGTGCCAGCAGTAAAACCACAGGGGGGGGTTACAATGAGCAGTTCTTC
TRBV5-5	TRBJ1-2	TRBD1	once	CASSLGQGGYGYTF	TGTGCCAGCAGCTTGGGACAGGGAGGCTATGGCTACACCTTC
TRBV9	TRBJ1-6	-	once	CASSVRADNSPLHF	TGTGCCAGCAGCGTCAGGGCTGATAATTCACCCCTCCACTTT
TRBV3-1/TRBV3-2	TRBJ2-3	-	few	CASSPGGGPGTDTQYF	TGTGCCAGCAGCCCGGGCGGAGGGCCGGGCACAGATACGCAGTATTTT
TRBV7-3	TRBJ2-1	TRBD2	-	CASSLTSGAYNEQFF	TGTGCCAGCAGCTTAACTAGCGGGGCTTACAATGAGCAGTTCTTC
TRBV19	TRBJ1-2	TRBD1	-	CASSRWTGAGGYTF	TGTGCCAGTAGCCGTTGGACAGGGGCCGGCGGCTACACCTTC
TRBV27	TRBJ2-2	-	few	CASSFSGLGGELFF	TGTGCCAGCAGTTTTTCCGGGTTAGGCGGGGAGCTGTTTTTT
TRBV9	TRBJ1-3	-	-	CASSGRGDSGNTIYF	TGTGCCAGCAGCGGTCGGGGGGACTCTGGAAACACCATATATTTT
TRBV7-8	TRBJ1-4	TRBD1	-	CASSLRDRDEKLFF	TGTGCCAGCAGCTTAAGGGACAGGGATGAAAAACTGTTTTTT
TRBV24-1	TRBJ2-1	-	-	CAPHGYRFNNEQFF	TGTGCCCCCCACGGGTATCGGTTTAACAATGAGCAGTTCTTC
TRBV10-2	TRBJ1-2	TRBD1	-	CASSPTTGNYGYTF	TGCGCCAGCAGTCCAACGACAGGGAACTATGGCTACACCTTC
TRBV3-1/TRBV3-2	TRBJ2-1	TRBD2	-	CASSQGLLAGTYNEQFF	TGTGCCAGCAGCCAAGGACTTTTAGCGGGAACCTACAATGAGCAGTTCTTC
TRBV12-5	TRBJ2-7	TRBD1	few	CAPPGTDYEQYF	TGTGCTCCACCCGGGACAGACTACGAGCAGTACTTC
TRBV7-2	TRBJ1-5	-	once	CASSLALGGNQPQHF	TGTGCCAGCAGCTTAGCGCTGGGGGGAAATCAGCCCCAGCATTTT
TRBV5-5	TRBJ2-5	TRBD1	once	CASTGGGGIQETQYF	TGTGCCAGCACAGGGGGTGGAGGAATCCAAGAGACCCAGTACTTC
TRBV11-2	TRBJ1-1	TRBD1	-	CASSLLGGNTEAFF	TGTGCCAGCAGCTTGTTAGGGGGCAACACTGAAGCTTTCTTT
TRBV5-1	TRBJ2-3	TRBD2	-	CASSLAGEDTQYF	TGCGCCAGCAGCTTAGCGGGGGAAGATACGCAGTATTTT
TRBV3-1/TRBV3-2	TRBJ1-1	-	-	CASSQVSGSEAFF	TGTGCCAGCAGCCAAGTGTCGGGATCTGAAGCTTTCTTT
TRBV4-1	TRBJ2-1	TRBD2	few	CASSQGVFLAGNNEQFF	TGCGCCAGCAGCCAGGGGGTCTTCTTAGCGGGGAACAATGAGCAGTTCTTC
TRBV9	TRBJ2-5	TRBD2	-	CASSVTSGGIETQYF	TGTGCCAGCAGCGTAACTAGCGGGGGGATTGAGACCCAGTACTTC
TRBV29-1	TRBJ1-1	-	-	CSVRDPGNTEAFF	TGCAGCGTTCGGGATCCTGGGAACACTGAAGCTTTCTTT
TRBV13	TRBJ1-1	TRBD1	-	CASSHRGQGDTEAFF	TGTGCCAGCAGCCATAGGGGACAGGGGGACACTGAAGCTTTCTTT
TRBV25-1	TRBJ2-3	TRBD1	-	CASSDPGTGVDTQYF	TGTGCCAGCAGTGACCCCGGGACAGGGGTAGATACGCAGTATTTT
TRBV4-2	TRBJ1-2	TRBD1	few	CASSQDGTEYGYTF	TGTGCCAGCAGCCAAGACGGGACAGAGTATGGCTACACCTTC
TRBV5-1	TRBJ2-1	-	-	CASSPSGGSYNEQFF	TGCGCCAGCAGCCCAAGTGGGGGGTCCTACAATGAGCAGTTCTTC